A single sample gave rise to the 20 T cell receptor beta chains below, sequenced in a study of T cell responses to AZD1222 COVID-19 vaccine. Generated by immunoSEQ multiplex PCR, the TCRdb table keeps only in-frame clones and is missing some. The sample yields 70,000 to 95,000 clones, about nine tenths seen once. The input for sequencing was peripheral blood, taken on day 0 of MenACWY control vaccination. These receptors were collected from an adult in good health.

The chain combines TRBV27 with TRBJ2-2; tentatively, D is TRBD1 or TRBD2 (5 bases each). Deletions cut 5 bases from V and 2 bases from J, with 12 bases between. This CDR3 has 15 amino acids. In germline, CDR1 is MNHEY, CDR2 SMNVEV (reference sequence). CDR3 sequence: CASSGTILNTGELFF. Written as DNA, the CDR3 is TGTGCCAGCAGTGGGACCATATTAAACACCGGGGAGCTGTTTTTT.

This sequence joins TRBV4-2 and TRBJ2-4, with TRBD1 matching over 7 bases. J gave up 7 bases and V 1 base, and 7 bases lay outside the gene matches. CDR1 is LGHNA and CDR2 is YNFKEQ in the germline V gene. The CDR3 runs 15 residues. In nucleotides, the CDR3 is TGTGCCAGCAGCCAAGGATTAGGGGGCGCGAACATTCAGTACTTC. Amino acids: CASSQGLGGANIQYF.

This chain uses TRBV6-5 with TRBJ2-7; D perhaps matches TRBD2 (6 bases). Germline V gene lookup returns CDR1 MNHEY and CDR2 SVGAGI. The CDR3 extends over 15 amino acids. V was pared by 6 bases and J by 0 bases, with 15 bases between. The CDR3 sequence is CASRDLAGFSYEQYF. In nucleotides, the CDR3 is TGTGCCAGCAGGGACCTGGCGGGGTTCTCCTACGAGCAGTACTTC.

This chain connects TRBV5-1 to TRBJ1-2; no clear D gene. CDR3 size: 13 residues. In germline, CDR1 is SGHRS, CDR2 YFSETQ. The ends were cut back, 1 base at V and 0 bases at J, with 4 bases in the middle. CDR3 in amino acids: CASSLHSNYGYTF. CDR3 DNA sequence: TGCGCCAGCAGCTTGCATTCTAACTATGGCTACACCTTC. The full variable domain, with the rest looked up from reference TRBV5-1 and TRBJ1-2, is KAGVTQTPRYLIKTRGQQVTLSCSPISGHRSVSWYQQTPGQGLQFLFEYFSETQRNKGNFPGRFSGRQFSNSRSEMNVSTLELGDSALYLCASSLHSNYGYTFGSGTRLTVV.

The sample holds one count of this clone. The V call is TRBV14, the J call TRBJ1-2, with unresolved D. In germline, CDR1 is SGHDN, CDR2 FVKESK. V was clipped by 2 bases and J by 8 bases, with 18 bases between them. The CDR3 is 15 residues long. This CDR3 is CASSQLLGPLRGYTF. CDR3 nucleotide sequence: TGTGCCAGCAGCCAACTCCTAGGACCGCTCCGGGGCTACACCTTC.

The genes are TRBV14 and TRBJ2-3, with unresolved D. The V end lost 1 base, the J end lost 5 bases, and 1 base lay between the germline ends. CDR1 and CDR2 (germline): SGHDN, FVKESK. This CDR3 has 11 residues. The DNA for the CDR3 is TGTGCCAGCAGCCAAGTAGATACGCAGTATTTT. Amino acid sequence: CASSQVDTQYF.

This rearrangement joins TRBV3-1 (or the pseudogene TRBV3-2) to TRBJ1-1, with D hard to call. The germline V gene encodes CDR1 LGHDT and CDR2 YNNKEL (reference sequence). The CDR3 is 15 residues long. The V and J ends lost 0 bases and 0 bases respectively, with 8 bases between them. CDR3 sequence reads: CASSQDGLMNTEAFF. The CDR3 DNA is TGTGCCAGCAGCCAAGATGGACTTATGAACACTGAAGCTTTCTTT.

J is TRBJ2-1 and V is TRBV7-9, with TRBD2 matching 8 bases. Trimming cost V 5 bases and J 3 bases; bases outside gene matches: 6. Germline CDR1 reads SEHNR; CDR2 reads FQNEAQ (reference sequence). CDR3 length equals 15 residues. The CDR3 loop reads CASSLRGGGYNEQFF. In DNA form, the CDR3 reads TGTGCCAGCAGCCTACGGGGGGGCGGCTACAATGAGCAGTTCTTC.

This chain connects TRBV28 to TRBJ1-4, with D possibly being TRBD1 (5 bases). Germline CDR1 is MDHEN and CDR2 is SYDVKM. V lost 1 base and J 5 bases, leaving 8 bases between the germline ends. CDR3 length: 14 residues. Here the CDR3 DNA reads TGTGCCAGCAGTTTATTTGGGGGAAATGAAAAACTGTTTTTT. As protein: CASSLFGGNEKLFF.

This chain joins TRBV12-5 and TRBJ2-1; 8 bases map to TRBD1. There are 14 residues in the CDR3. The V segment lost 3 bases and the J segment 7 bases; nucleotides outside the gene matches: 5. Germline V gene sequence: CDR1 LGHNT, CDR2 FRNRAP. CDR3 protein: CASGLGQGANEQFF. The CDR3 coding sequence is TGTGCTAGTGGTTTAGGTCAGGGGGCGAATGAGCAGTTCTTC.

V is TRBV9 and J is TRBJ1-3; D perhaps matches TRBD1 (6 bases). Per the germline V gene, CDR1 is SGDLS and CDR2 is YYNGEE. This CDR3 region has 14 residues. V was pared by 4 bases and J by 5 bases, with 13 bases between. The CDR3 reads CASSTSGGRNTIYF. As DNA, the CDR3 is TGTGCCAGCAGCACCTCCGGGGGCAGAAACACCATATATTTT. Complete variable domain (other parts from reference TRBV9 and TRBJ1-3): DSGVTQTPKHLITATGQRVTLRCSPRSGDLSVYWYQQSLDQGLQFLIQYYNGEERAKGNILERFSAQQFPDLHSELNLSSLELGDSALYFCASSTSGGRNTIYFGEGSWLTVV.

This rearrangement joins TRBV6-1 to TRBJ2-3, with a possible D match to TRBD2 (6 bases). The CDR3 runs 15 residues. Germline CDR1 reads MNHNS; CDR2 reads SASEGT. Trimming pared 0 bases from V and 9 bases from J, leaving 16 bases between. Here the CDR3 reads CASSEAIDGGDTQYF. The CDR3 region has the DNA TGTGCCAGCAGTGAAGCGATAGACGGGGGAGACACGCAGTATTTT.

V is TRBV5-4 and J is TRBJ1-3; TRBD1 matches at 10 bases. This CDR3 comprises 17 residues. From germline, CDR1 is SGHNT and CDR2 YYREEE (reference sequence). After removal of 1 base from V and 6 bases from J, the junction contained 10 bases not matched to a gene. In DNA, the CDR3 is TGTGCCAGCAGCTTGAAAGCCGGGACAGGGGTCCCAAACACCATATATTTT. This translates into CASSLKAGTGVPNTIYF.

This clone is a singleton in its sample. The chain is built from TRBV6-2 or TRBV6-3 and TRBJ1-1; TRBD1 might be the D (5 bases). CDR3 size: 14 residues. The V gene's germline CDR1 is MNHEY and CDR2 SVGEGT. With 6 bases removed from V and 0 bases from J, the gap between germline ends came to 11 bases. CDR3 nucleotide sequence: TGTGCCAGCAGCTCGACAGAGATGAACACTGAAGCTTTCTTT. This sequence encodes CASSSTEMNTEAFF.

The CDR3: CASSLGRGYGYTF. DNA for the CDR3: TGCGCCAGCAGCTTGGGCAGGGGTTATGGCTACACCTTC. This sequence joins TRBV5-1 and TRBJ1-2; tentative D call: TRBD1 (6 bases). V lost 0 bases, J lost 5 bases, and 8 bases lay in between. CDR1 and CDR2 (germline): SGHRS, YFSETQ. This CDR3 region has 13 residues.

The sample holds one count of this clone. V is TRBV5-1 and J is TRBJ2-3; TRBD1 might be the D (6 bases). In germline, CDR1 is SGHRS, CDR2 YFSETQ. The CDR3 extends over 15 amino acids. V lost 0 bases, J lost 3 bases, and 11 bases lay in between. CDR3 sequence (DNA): TGCGCCAGCAGCTTGGGACAGGCGAGAACAGATACGCAGTATTTT. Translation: CASSLGQARTDTQYF.

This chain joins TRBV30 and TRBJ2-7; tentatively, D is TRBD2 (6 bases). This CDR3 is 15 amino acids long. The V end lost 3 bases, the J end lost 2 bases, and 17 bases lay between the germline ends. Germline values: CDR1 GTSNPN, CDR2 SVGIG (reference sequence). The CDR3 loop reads CAWSSTGVGPYEQYF. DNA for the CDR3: TGTGCCTGGAGCTCCACGGGGGTCGGACCCTACGAGCAGTACTTC.

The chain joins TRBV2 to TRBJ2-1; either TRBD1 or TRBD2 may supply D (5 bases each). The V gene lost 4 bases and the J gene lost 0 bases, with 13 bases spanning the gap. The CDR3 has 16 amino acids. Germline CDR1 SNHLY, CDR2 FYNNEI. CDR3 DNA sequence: TGTGCCAGCAGTGCCTGGGGGACCCGCTCCTACAATGAGCAGTTCTTC. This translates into CASSAWGTRSYNEQFF.

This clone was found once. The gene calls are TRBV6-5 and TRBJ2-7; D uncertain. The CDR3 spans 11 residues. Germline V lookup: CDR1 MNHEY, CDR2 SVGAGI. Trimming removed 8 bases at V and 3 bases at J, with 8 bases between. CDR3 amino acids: CASRKDYEQYF. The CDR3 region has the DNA TGTGCCAGCCGGAAGGACTACGAGCAGTACTTC.

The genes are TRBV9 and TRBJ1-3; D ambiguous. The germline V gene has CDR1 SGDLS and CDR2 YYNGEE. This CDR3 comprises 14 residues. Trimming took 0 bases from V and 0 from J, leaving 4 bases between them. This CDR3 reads CASSVGPSGNTIYF. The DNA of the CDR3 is TGTGCCAGCAGCGTAGGACCCTCTGGAAACACCATATATTTT.